This T cell receptor beta chain was documented in a study of early T cells in non-severe SARS-CoV-2 infection. Looking at the study overall: Bulk RNA from unsorted whole blood was sequenced; chains were unpaired.

Unique molecular identifiers tagged individual cDNA molecules. From the 5' RACE reads, TCRdb called clonotypes with MiXCR, one entry per CDR3 protein. This table holds some 87,000 distinct CDR3 sequences, 9.5% to 15% found once. V lost 2 bases to trimming and J lost 5 bases, with 12 bases between them. Germline V gene data show CDR1 as SQVTM and CDR2 as ANQGSEA. The CDR3 is made up of 13 amino acids. As concerns this clonotype: Its antigen is not identified.

The study's findings and limits: Missing private and CD4 specificities, VDJdb matching favored anti-spike CD8 responses.

Sequences were obtained from whole blood. The source of this sequence is an adult who was a healthcare worker with PCR-confirmed SARS-CoV-2 infection or an uninfected control (not recorded which). The genes are TRBV29-1 and TRBJ1-2; unclear D gene. CDR3 amino acids: CSVETGEEYGYTF. The DNA of the CDR3 is TGCAGCGTTGAAACGGGAGAAGAGTATGGCTACACCTTC.